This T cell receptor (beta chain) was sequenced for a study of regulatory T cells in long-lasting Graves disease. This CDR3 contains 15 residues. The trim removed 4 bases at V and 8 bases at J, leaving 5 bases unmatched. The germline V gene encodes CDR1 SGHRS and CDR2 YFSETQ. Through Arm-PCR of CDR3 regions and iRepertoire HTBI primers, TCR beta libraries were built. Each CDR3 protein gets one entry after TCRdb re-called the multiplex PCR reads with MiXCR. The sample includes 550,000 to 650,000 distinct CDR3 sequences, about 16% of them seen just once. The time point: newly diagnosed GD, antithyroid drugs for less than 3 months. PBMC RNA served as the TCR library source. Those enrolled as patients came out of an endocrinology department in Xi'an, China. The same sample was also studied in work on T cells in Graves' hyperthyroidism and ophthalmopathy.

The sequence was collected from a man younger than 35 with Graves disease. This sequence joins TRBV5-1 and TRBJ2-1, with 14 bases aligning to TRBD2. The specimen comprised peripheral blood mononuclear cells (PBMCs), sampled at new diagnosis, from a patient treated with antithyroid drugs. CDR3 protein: CASSPGTSGSHEQFF. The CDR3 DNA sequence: TGCGCCAGCAGCCCCGGGACTAGCGGGAGTCATGAGCAGTTCTTC. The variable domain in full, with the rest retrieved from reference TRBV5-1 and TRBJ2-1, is KAGVTQTPRYLIKTRGQQVTLSCSPISGHRSVSWYQQTPGQGLQFLFEYFSETQRNKGNFPGRFSGRQFSNSRSEMNVSTLELGDSALYLCASSPGTSGSHEQFFGPGTRLTVL.